The present TCR beta chain was sequenced within a study of blood T cell repertoires in COVID-19. Study summary: The United States, Italy and Spain supplied acute and convalescent COVID-19 samples. In each case, the material was cDNA or gDNA derived from T cells, B-cell-depleted T cells, or PBMCs.

V lost 8 bases, J lost 5 bases, and 27 bases lay in between. The CDR3 has 17 residues. The germline V gene encodes CDR1 WNHNN and CDR2 SYGVQD (reference sequence). Methods used by the authors: The assay estimated nucleated cells by amplifying reference gene primers. Data came from immunoSEQ multiplex PCR; TCRdb stores just in-frame clones and leaves some out. V, J and clone size were drawn from that table, and D and trimming were deduced from the DNA. The top ten hold roughly 0.7% of the sample, which has about 210,000 clones, around 85% seen once. The table lists this clone with a count of one. The chain carries TRBV10-1 and TRBJ2-5, with D perhaps TRBD1 (5 bases). Sequenced material: peripheral blood. This receptor was identified in a man in his forties or fifties with acute or convalescent COVID-19. The CDR3 bases are TGCGCCAGCGGGCGGCCAGGGCAACTAAGTTTTCGGGAGACCCAGTACTTC. Translation gives CASGRPGQLSFRETQYF.